This TCR beta chain appears in the sequencing data of a study of cytomegalovirus exposure and HLA in healthy donors. Study in general: Across more than 350 genotyped donors, roughly 80% landed in the Caucasian-associated ancestry cluster.

Amplification used 60 Vbeta primers and 13 Jbeta primers. Using immunoSEQ multiplex PCR, the repertoire was profiled, and TCRdb retains in-frame clones only, with some absent. The repertoire holds 170,000 or so clones, around 80% seen once, with 5.5% to 7.5% in the top ten. A note on this clone: Its specificity is not known.

Germline CDR1 reads LGHNA; CDR2 reads YNFKEQ. This CDR3 spans 19 amino acids. J was trimmed by 2 bases and V by 0 bases; bases with no gene match: 6. Study results and caveats: Apart from CMV serostatus, no immune exposure information was available.

Sequenced sample: PBMCs. This sequence was found in a young man in good health and CMV-seropositive. The chain is built from TRBV4-2 and TRBJ2-6, with 11 bases matching TRBD1. CDR3 region: CASSQDPGGQGAGANVLTF. In nucleotides, the CDR3 is TGTGCCAGCAGCCAAGATCCAGGGGGACAGGGGGCTGGGGCCAACGTCCTGACTTTC.